This is a list of T cell receptor beta chains from one sample in a study of T-cell reconstitution after alpha-beta-depleted transplantation in children. In TCRdb, the PCR reads were re-called with MiXCR into one record per CDR3 protein. This table has over 400,000 distinct CDR3 sequences, about 12% appearing once. Sequences were derived from PBMCs from the stem cell graft donor, sampled from the stem cell graft. These receptors all stem from a human donor who donated a stem cell graft to a child with combined immunodeficiency. Each CDR3 is given with its conserved first and last residue. D genes are given only for firm matches. Clone size is given for some rows only: seen once, a few or many times, or a class if the clone is expanded.

J,D,size,V,DNA,CDR3
TRBJ2-5,TRBD1,many,TRBV5-4,TGTGCCAGCACCCCCGGGACAGGGGGCTTGGAGACCCAGTACTTC,CASTPGTGGLETQYF
TRBJ2-1,.,.,TRBV7-9,TGTGCCAGCCTGGGTGAAAATGAGCAGTTCTTC,CASLGENEQFF
TRBJ2-7,.,many,TRBV12-3/TRBV12-4,TGTGCCAGCCGAACCACAGGGCACGACGAGCAGTACTTC,CASRTTGHDEQYF
TRBJ1-4,.,.,TRBV7-2,TGTGCCAGCAGCTTAAGATTTAGTGGAAATGAAAAACTGTTTTTT,CASSLRFSGNEKLFF
TRBJ2-3,.,.,TRBV6-2/TRBV6-3,TGTGCCAGCAACTCATCTCCTAGGACAGATACGCAGTATTTT,CASNSSPRTDTQYF
TRBJ1-2,TRBD1,few,TRBV6-1,TGTGCCAGCACTACGGACAGGGGGCGAGGCTACACCTTC,CASTTDRGRGYTF
TRBJ2-3,.,few,TRBV7-9,TGTGCCAGCAGCTTAGAAGCGTACACTAGCACAGATACGCAGTATTTT,CASSLEAYTSTDTQYF
TRBJ2-7,.,.,TRBV6-1,TGTGCCAGCACCGAAGAGGGGGGGGCTGGGGCCTACGAGCAGTACTTC,CASTEEGGAGAYEQYF
TRBJ2-1,.,many,TRBV29-1,TGCAGCGTTTTCTGGGCCTACAATGAGCAGTTCTTC,CSVFWAYNEQFF
TRBJ1-6,.,few,TRBV12-3/TRBV12-4,TGTGCCAGCAGTCTTGGTCGAAATTCACCCCTCCACTTT,CASSLGRNSPLHF
TRBJ2-1,.,many,TRBV6-2/TRBV6-3,TGTGCCAGCAGGGATAGCCCTAATTCCTACAATGAGCAGTTCTTC,CASRDSPNSYNEQFF
TRBJ2-3,.,.,TRBV7-3,TGTGCCAGCAGGCGCATTTCTGGGACGCCGGCATTTTTT,CASRRISGTPAFF
TRBJ2-5,TRBD2,many,TRBV4-2,TGTGCCAGCAGCCAGACTAGCGGGAGTGGGGAGACCCAGTACTTC,CASSQTSGSGETQYF
TRBJ2-1,.,few,TRBV24-1,TGTGCCACCAGTGCCCGGGGGCGTGAGTACAATGAGCAGTTCTTC,CATSARGREYNEQFF
TRBJ2-3,TRBD2,few,TRBV3-1,TGTGCCAGCAGCCAAGATGGACTAGCGGCTTACACAGATACGCAGTATTTT,CASSQDGLAAYTDTQYF
TRBJ2-2,.,.,TRBV6-2/TRBV6-3,TGTGCCAGCAGTTACTCGAGTAGAGACACCGGGGAGCTGTTTTTT,CASSYSSRDTGELFF
TRBJ2-3,TRBD1,.,TRBV7-2,TGTGCCAGCACCATGGACAGGAACTCAGATACGCAGTATTTT,CASTMDRNSDTQYF
TRBJ2-5,TRBD1,many,TRBV12-3/TRBV12-4,TGTGCCAGCAGCCCCTTTACCAGGGGGATTTTTGAGACCCAGTACTTC,CASSPFTRGIFETQYF
TRBJ1-6,.,few,TRBV4-3,TGCGCCAGCAGCCAGGAGGACTCTTCACCCCTCCACTTT,CASSQEDSSPLHF
TRBJ1-5,.,many,TRBV12-3/TRBV12-4,TGTGCCAGCAGTTCCCCGGGACCCCAGCATTTT,CASSSPGPQHF
TRBJ2-3,TRBD1,.,TRBV7-2,TGTGCCAGCAGCTTAATAGGGGGCGCAGATACGCAGTATTTT,CASSLIGGADTQYF
TRBJ2-3,.,few,TRBV10-3,TGTGCCATCAGTGAGGTCGGGAACGGGGATACGCAGTATTTT,CAISEVGNGDTQYF
TRBJ2-3,.,many,TRBV12-3/TRBV12-4,TGTGCCAGCAGCTTAGCGAGGAGCACAGATACGCAGTATTTT,CASSLARSTDTQYF
TRBJ2-7,TRBD1,few,TRBV6-5,TGTGCCAGCAGATACACAGGGGGCGGTTACGAGCAGTACTTC,CASRYTGGGYEQYF
TRBJ2-1,.,many,TRBV20-1,TGCAGTGCTCAAGAGGGGCCTTCGGGCTATGAGCAGTTCTTC,CSAQEGPSGYEQFF
TRBJ2-1,.,few,TRBV5-1,TGCGCCAGCAGGGTCCCAGGGCACAATGAGCAGTTCTTC,CASRVPGHNEQFF
TRBJ2-1,TRBD1,few,TRBV3-1,TGTGCCAGCAGACCAAGGGGACAGTCAATGCAGTTCTTC,CASRPRGQSMQFF
TRBJ2-1,TRBD2,many,TRBV12-3/TRBV12-4,TGTGCCAGCAGCTTTAGCGGGAGATCCAATGAGCAGTTCTTC,CASSFSGRSNEQFF
TRBJ2-3,.,many,TRBV10-3,TGTGCCATCAGTGTGGGATATGGCACCCCCACAGATACGCAGTATTTT,CAISVGYGTPTDTQYF
TRBJ2-7,TRBD2,few,TRBV7-2,TGTGCCAGCAGCCAGGGACTAGCGGGCGCAACCTACGAGCAGTACTTC,CASSQGLAGATYEQYF
TRBJ2-5,TRBD1,few,TRBV5-6,TGTGCCAGCAGCCCCCGGACAGGGGGAACGGAGACCCAGTACTTC,CASSPRTGGTETQYF
TRBJ1-4,.,few,TRBV5-1,TGCGCCAGCAGGCGGCTCTCAGCAACTAATGAAAAACTGTTTTTT,CASRRLSATNEKLFF
TRBJ1-2,.,few,TRBV6-5,TGTGCCAGCAGAAGAACAGGGAGGGTCTATGGCTACACCTTC,CASRRTGRVYGYTF
TRBJ2-1,TRBD2,.,TRBV12-3/TRBV12-4,TGTGCCAGCAGTTTCGGGATCCGGGGGGATGAGCAGTTCTTC,CASSFGIRGDEQFF
TRBJ2-7,.,many,TRBV6-1,TGTGCCAGCAGGGACGGGACCGGATACTACGAGCAGTACTTC,CASRDGTGYYEQYF
TRBJ2-3,.,few,TRBV6-2/TRBV6-3,TGTGCCAGCAGTTACATTGGGGAGAGCACAGATACGCAGTATTTT,CASSYIGESTDTQYF
TRBJ2-1,.,many,TRBV10-3,TGTGCCATCAGTGAGTCGGACCGAGGGAGATCCTACAATGAGCAGTTCTTC,CAISESDRGRSYNEQFF
TRBJ2-7,TRBD1,.,TRBV5-1,TGCGCCAGCAGCGGTGGACAGGGGGCCGACGAGCAGTACTTC,CASSGGQGADEQYF